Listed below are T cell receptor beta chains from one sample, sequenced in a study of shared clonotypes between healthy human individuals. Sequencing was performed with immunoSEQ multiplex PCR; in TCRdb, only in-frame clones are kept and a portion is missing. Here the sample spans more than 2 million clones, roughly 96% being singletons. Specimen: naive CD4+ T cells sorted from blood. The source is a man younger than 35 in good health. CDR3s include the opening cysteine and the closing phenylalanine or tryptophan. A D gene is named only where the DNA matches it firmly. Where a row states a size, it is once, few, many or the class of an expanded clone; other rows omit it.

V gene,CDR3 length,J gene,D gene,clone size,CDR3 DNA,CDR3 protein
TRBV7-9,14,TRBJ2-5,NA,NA,TGTGCCAGCAGCCAACGGCAGGGCCAGGAGACCCAGTACTTC,CASSQRQGQETQYF
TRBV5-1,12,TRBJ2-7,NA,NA,TGCGCCAGCAGTGCTGGGGCGGGAGAGCAGTACTTC,CASSAGAGEQYF
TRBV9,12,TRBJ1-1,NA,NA,TGTGCCAGCAGCCCGCGTCGGGGTGTAGCTTTCTTT,CASSPRRGVAFF
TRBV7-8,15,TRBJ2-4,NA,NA,TGTGCCAGCAGCTTAGACACCTTAGCCAAAAACATTCAGTACTTC,CASSLDTLAKNIQYF
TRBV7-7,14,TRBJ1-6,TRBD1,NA,TGTGCTAGCAGCGAGCAGGGGGCAGAATCACCCCTCCACTTT,CASSEQGAESPLHF
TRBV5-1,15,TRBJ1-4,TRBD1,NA,TGCGCCAGCAGCGGGTCCGGGACAGGGAATGAAAAACTGTTTTTT,CASSGSGTGNEKLFF
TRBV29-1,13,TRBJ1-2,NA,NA,TGCAGCGTTGAAGACGATACGGGCTATGGCTACACCTTC,CSVEDDTGYGYTF
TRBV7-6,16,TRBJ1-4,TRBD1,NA,TGTGCCAGCAGCTTAGCGCCCACAGGGGTGGCAGAAAAACTGTTTTTT,CASSLAPTGVAEKLFF
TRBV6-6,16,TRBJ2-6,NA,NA,TGTGCCAGCAGTTACCCCCAGAGCTCTGGGGCCAACGTCCTGACTTTC,CASSYPQSSGANVLTF
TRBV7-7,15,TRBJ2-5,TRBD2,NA,TGTGCTAGCAGCTTAGCCGCTAGCGGGGCAGAGACCCAGTACTTC,CASSLAASGAETQYF
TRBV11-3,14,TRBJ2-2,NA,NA,TGTGCCAGCAGCTTTTCTTCGAACACCGGGGAGCTGTTTTTT,CASSFSSNTGELFF
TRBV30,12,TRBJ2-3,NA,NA,TGTGCCTGGGCGACGGGGGCAGATACGCAGTATTTT,CAWATGADTQYF
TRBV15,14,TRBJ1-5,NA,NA,TGTGCCACCACCCAGATAGGGAGCAATCAGCCCCAGCATTTT,CATTQIGSNQPQHF
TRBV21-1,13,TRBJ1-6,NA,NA,TGTGCCAGCATTCCCAGGGGTGGATCACCCCTCCACTTT,CASIPRGGSPLHF
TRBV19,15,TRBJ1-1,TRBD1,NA,TGTGCCAGTAGTATTATACAGGGGATCTACACTGAAGCTTTCTTT,CASSIIQGIYTEAFF
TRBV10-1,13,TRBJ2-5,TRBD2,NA,TGCGCCAGCAGTCCGAGCGGGGTCGGGACCCAGTACTTC,CASSPSGVGTQYF
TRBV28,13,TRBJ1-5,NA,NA,TGTGCCAGCAGTTTAGGCGTAATCAGTGAGAGGTATTTT,CASSLGVISERYF
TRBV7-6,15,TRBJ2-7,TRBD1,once,TGTGCCAGCAGCCCGCCTGACAGGGGGAACTACGAGCAGTACTTC,CASSPPDRGNYEQYF
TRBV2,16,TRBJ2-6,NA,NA,TGTGCCAGCAGTGAAGCGAGGGGGAAAGGGGCCAACGTCCTGACTTTC,CASSEARGKGANVLTF
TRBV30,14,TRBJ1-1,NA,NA,TGTGCCTGGAGCGCGATCCCCTTGGAGCCTGAAGCTTTCTTT,CAWSAIPLEPEAFF
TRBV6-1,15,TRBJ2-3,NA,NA,TGTGCCAGCAGTGAAGGGGAGAGGGCGAGGGATACGCAGTATTTT,CASSEGERARDTQYF
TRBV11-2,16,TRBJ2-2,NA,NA,TGTGCCAGCAGCCAGACTCGCTCTTTTAATTACGGGGAGCTGTTTTTT,CASSQTRSFNYGELFF
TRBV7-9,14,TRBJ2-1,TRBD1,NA,TGTGCCAGCAGAACCCCGGACAGGGGGAGTGAGCAGTTCTTC,CASRTPDRGSEQFF
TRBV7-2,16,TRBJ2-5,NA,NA,TGTGCCAGCAGCTTAGTGGCAGGTGGTTCCCAAGAGACCCAGTACTTC,CASSLVAGGSQETQYF
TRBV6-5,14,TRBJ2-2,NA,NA,TGTGCCAGCGGCCCCAGGGCGAACACCGGGGAGCTGTTTTTT,CASGPRANTGELFF
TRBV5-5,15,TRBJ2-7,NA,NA,TGTGCCAGCACCCCCCCGCTACAGGGCCCCTACGAGCAGTACTTC,CASTPPLQGPYEQYF
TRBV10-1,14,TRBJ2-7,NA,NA,TGCGCCAGCAGTGAAAGCAGGGGTAGTTACGAGCAGTACTTC,CASSESRGSYEQYF
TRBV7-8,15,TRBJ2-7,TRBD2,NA,TGTGCCAGCAGCTTACGGGGACTAGCGGGGTACGAGCAGTACTTC,CASSLRGLAGYEQYF
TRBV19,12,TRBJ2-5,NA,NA,TGTGCCAGTAGTGAGGGGCAAGAGACCCAGTACTTC,CASSEGQETQYF
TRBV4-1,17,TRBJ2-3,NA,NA,TGCGCCAGCAGCCAACTCTGGAGCCCTTACGGGGGAGATACGCAGTATTTT,CASSQLWSPYGGDTQYF
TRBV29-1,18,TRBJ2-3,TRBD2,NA,TGCAGCGTGGGCGGGGGACTAGCGAGACCTACTTCCACAGATACGCAGTATTTT,CSVGGGLARPTSTDTQYF
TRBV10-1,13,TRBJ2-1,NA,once,TGCGCCAGCAGTGAGTCGTGGATGGGTGAGCAGTTCTTC,CASSESWMGEQFF
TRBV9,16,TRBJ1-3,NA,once,TGTGCCAGCAGCGTAGCAACAGCAAACTCTGGAAACACCATATATTTT,CASSVATANSGNTIYF
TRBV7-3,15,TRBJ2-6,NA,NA,TGTGCCAGCAGTCAAAGCAGGGCCGGGGCCAACGTCCTGACTTTC,CASSQSRAGANVLTF
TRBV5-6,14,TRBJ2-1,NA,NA,TGTGCCAGCAGCTTGGGGGCGGACAGCAATGAGCAGTTCTTC,CASSLGADSNEQFF
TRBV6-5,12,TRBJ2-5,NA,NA,TGTGCCAGCAGTTACTCGAACGGACCGCCGCACTTC,CASSYSNGPPHF
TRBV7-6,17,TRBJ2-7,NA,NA,TGTGCCAGCAGCTCTACCCCTATTGGCCGACTACCCTACGAGCAGTACTTC,CASSSTPIGRLPYEQYF
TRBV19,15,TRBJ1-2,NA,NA,TGTGCCAGTAGTCGCCTAGAGGGGGTTAACTATGGCTACACCTTC,CASSRLEGVNYGYTF
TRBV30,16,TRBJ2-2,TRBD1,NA,TGTGCCTCGAATTTCTTCTCGACAGGGGCCACCGGGGAGCTGTTTTTT,CASNFFSTGATGELFF
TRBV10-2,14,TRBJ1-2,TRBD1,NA,TGCGCCAGCAGAAGAACAGGGGAAGGCGATGGCTACACCTTC,CASRRTGEGDGYTF
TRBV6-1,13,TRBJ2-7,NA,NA,TGTGCCAGCACCCGCGAGGGGTCCTACGAGCAGTACTTC,CASTREGSYEQYF
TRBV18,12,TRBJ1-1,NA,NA,TGTGCCAGCTCACTAACCCAACCAGAAGCTTTCTTT,CASSLTQPEAFF
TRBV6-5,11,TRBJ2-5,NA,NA,TGTGCCAGCACCAACGGGGAGACCCAGTACTTC,CASTNGETQYF
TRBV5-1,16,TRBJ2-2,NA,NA,TGCGCCAGCAGCTTGGAGGGACTGCAGAACACCGGGGAGCTGTTTTTT,CASSLEGLQNTGELFF
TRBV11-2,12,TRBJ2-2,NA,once,TGTGCCAGCAGCTCACCCGGGGGGGAGCTGTTTTTT,CASSSPGGELFF
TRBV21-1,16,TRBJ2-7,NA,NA,TGTGCCAGCAGCAAACCCTCAGATGGGGTACCCAACGAGCAGTACTTC,CASSKPSDGVPNEQYF
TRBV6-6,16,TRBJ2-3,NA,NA,TGTGCCAGCAGTGGGTCGAGCTTCGCCATCACAGATACGCAGTATTTT,CASSGSSFAITDTQYF
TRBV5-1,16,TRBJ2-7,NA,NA,TGCGCCAGCAGCCCCGACGGGGGGCTTGAAACCTACGAGCAGTACTTC,CASSPDGGLETYEQYF
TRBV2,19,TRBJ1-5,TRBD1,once,TGTGCCAGCAGTGAAACTCTTAACAACTTGGGACAGGGTCATCAGCCCCAGCATTTT,CASSETLNNLGQGHQPQHF
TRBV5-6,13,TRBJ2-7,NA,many,TGTGCCAGCAGCCCCCGGTGGCTGGGCGAGCAGTACTTC,CASSPRWLGEQYF
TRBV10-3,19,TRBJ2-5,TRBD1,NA,TGTGCCATCAGTGAGAAACTGACAGGGGTTGGGTTGGGCCAAGAGACCCAGTACTTC,CAISEKLTGVGLGQETQYF
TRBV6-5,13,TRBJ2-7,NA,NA,TGTGCCAGCAGCCGTAGCTACGACCACGAGCAGTACTTC,CASSRSYDHEQYF
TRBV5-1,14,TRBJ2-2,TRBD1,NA,TGCGCCAGCAGCTATCAGGGGGCAACCGGGGAGCTGTTTTTT,CASSYQGATGELFF
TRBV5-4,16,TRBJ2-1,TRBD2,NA,TGTGCCAGCAGCCCCACGCGACTAGCGGGAGACAATGAGCAGTTCTTC,CASSPTRLAGDNEQFF